These T cell receptor beta chains were read from a single sample in a study of regulatory T cells in long-lasting Graves disease. TCRdb called the multiplex PCR reads again in MiXCR, with one record for every CDR3 protein. In the table there are hundreds of thousands of distinct CDR3 sequences, roughly 15% of which are singletons. These data were also filed under a second study, of T cells in Graves' hyperthyroidism and ophthalmopathy.

Specimen: peripheral blood mononuclear cells (PBMCs), collected at new diagnosis, from a patient treated with antithyroid drugs. Receptor source: a woman in her 30s with Graves disease. CDR3s include the opening cysteine and the closing phenylalanine or tryptophan. D genes are given only for firm matches. A row's size may be missing; if present it is once, few, many or a size class.

CASSYPHSTGRGGYTF	TGTGCCAGCAGTTACCCCCACTCGACAGGGAGGGGAGGCTACACCTTC	TRBD1	TRBJ1-2	TRBV28	many
CSAVMGSSYNSPLHF	TGCAGTGCTGTAATGGGGAGCTCCTATAATTCACCCCTCCACTTT	-	TRBJ1-6	TRBV20-1	many
CASRPIRELNTEAFF	TGTGCCAGCAGGCCTATCCGGGAATTGAACACTGAAGCTTTCTTT	-	TRBJ1-1	TRBV28	many
CASSFSGTGFNEQFF	TGTGCCAGCAGCTTTAGCGGGACGGGATTTAATGAGCAGTTCTTC	TRBD2	TRBJ2-1	TRBV7-3	many
CASSQGTVRGSSNQPQHF	TGCGCCAGCAGCCAAGGGACAGTTAGGGGTTCGAGCAATCAGCCCCAGCATTTT	-	TRBJ1-5	TRBV4-1	-
CASSLDGGAETQYF	TGCGCCAGCAGCTTGGACGGAGGGGCAGAGACCCAGTACTTC	-	TRBJ2-5	TRBV5-1	-
CASSLGGAAETQYF	TGTGCCAGCAGTTTAGGAGGGGCTGCAGAGACCCAGTACTTC	-	TRBJ2-5	TRBV12-3/TRBV12-4	many
CASSGLGEQYF	TGTGCCAGCAGTGGGCTAGGCGAGCAGTACTTC	-	TRBJ2-7	TRBV2	many
CASRETSPKETQYF	TGTGCCAGCAGGGAGACTAGTCCCAAAGAGACCCAGTACTTC	-	TRBJ2-5	TRBV28	many
CASMDRGGLAGDTDTQYF	TGTGCCAGTATGGACAGGGGAGGACTAGCGGGAGACACAGATACGCAGTATTTT	TRBD2	TRBJ2-3	TRBV19	-
CASRSGPVSYNEQFF	TGTGCCAGCAGATCCGGACCCGTCTCCTACAATGAGCAGTTCTTC	-	TRBJ2-1	TRBV28	many